What follows describes a single TCR beta chain. This sample was included in a study of response to subunit inactivated influenza vaccine. Germline V CDR1 and CDR2: MNHEY, SMNVEV (reference sequence). V lost 5 bases and J lost 5, with 19 bases in between. This CDR3 is built from 16 residues. Each CDR3 protein gets one entry after TCRdb re-called the RT-PCR reads with MiXCR. There are 150,000 to 200,000 distinct CDR3 sequences in the sample; about 12% occur only once, and 25% to 30% lies in the top ten. The sample was also reused in another study, on T cells expressing NK-cell markers. As that study records: Synthesis of TCR beta cDNA relied on 5'RACE template switching carrying UMIs. In about 6 donors, dominant CD3+CD56+NKG2C+ clonotypes ranked among the top 10 CD8+ clonotypes. The leading position in the CD3+CD56-NKG2C+ fraction of several donors also went to these clonotypes. HCMV specificity of the expanded NKG2C+ T cell clones stayed unclear.

The sequenced sample was CD8+ T cells sorted from PBMCs, obtained roughly 13 days after vaccination. The receptor was isolated from a man aged 45-65 years who received an inactivated influenza vaccine. This chain joins TRBV27 and TRBJ2-1; D possibly corresponds to TRBD2 (5 bases). CDR3 in amino acids: CASSPSTNAGNNEQFF. The DNA for the CDR3 is TGTGCCAGCAGTCCCTCGACCAACGCGGGTAACAATGAGCAGTTCTTC.